The text below deals with one TCR beta chain. Extracted RNA was reverse transcribed into cDNA, the sequencing template. Clones were read by immunoSEQ multiplex PCR, and TCRdb kept only the in-frame ones, dropping some. The top ten hold 0.8% to 1% of the sample, which has 110,000 to 150,000 clones, approximately 50% seen once. This sample was taken from a study of CD8+ T cells in alopecia areata. This TCR was sampled from a human donor with alopecia areata. Sequencing was performed on CD4+ T cells sorted from blood, taken at week 0.

CDR3 bases: TGTGCCAGTAGTATCCGCCTTGGACAGGTTAGCAATCAGCCCCAGCATTTT. The encoded protein is CASSIRLGQVSNQPQHF. The rearrangement joins TRBV19 to TRBJ1-5; 7 bases fit TRBD1. The CDR3 is made up of 17 amino acids. Trimming removed 3 bases from V and 0 bases from J; junction bases left unmatched: 8. The germline CDR1 and CDR2 sequences are LNHDA and SQIVND (reference sequence).